One and the same sample provided the 20 T cell receptor beta chains below, sequenced in a study of CD8+CD57+ T cells in acquired aplastic anemia. Sequenced patients had shown CD8+CD57+ cell expansion by flow cytometry. Genomic DNA acted as the template from which TCR beta VDJ combination and CDR3 sequence profiling were carried out. MiXCR, run by TCRdb on the reads, gives a single entry per CDR3 protein. The sample yields about 290,000 distinct CDR3 sequences, 50% to 65% seen once. The sample taken for sequencing was sorted CD4+, CD8+, or CD8+CD57+ T cells (not recorded which) from PBMCs. These receptors were collected from a human donor with aplastic anemia.

The V call is TRBV5-1, the J call TRBJ2-2, with D perhaps TRBD1 (5 bases). The CDR3 has 15 amino acids. The germline V and J ends were trimmed by 0 bases and 3 bases, with 9 bases remaining between them. Germline values: CDR1 SGHRS, CDR2 YFSETQ. DNA of the CDR3: TGCGCCAGCAGCTTGGAGGGGTATCACACCGGGGAGCTGTTTTTT. This encodes CASSLEGYHTGELFF.

The genes are TRBV27 and TRBJ2-1, with 10 bases aligning to TRBD2. The CDR3 is made up of 14 amino acids. Germline V gene lookup returns CDR1 MNHEY and CDR2 SMNVEV (reference sequence). V dropped 3 bases and J dropped 10; count of bases not matched to a gene: 6. The CDR3 coding sequence is TGTGCCAGCAGTTTGCGGGGAGCGGGAGGGGAGCAGTTCTTC. It yields the protein CASSLRGAGGEQFF.

The rearrangement uses TRBV7-6 and TRBJ2-1, with 8 positions matching TRBD2. This CDR3 has 13 amino acids. V lost 10 bases, J lost 1 base, and 3 bases stayed unmatched. CDR1 and CDR2 from the germline V gene are SGHVS and FNYEAQ. The CDR3 DNA follows: TGTGCCACAGCGGGGGTGTCCTACAATGAGCAGTTCTTC. Translation: CATAGVSYNEQFF.

The rearrangement joins TRBV29-1 to TRBJ2-3; 13 bases line up with TRBD2. Unmatched junction bases numbered 10, after V lost 3 bases and J lost 7 bases. Germline V gives CDR1 SQVTM, CDR2 ANQGSEA. The CDR3 is 16 amino acids. Here the CDR3 DNA reads TGCAGCGTTGAGGGCCCCGGGACTAGCGGGACAAATACGCAGTATTTT. As protein: CSVEGPGTSGTNTQYF.

This clonotype was counted many times. The chain uses TRBV11-1 and TRBJ2-1; TRBD1 matches at 9 bases. V shed 6 bases, J shed 2 bases, and the junction held 5 bases outside the gene matches. Germline loops: CDR1 SGHAT, CDR2 FQDESV (reference sequence). The CDR3 contains 15 residues. The CDR3 DNA reads as TGTGCCAGCAGTACCGGACAGGGGCCCTACAATGAGCAGTTCTTC. Translating it yields CASSTGQGPYNEQFF.

This rearrangement joins TRBV6-5 to TRBJ2-7, with D hard to call. Trimming removed 2 bases from V and 3 bases from J, with 17 bases in between. This CDR3 contains 16 residues. Germline V CDR1 and CDR2: MNHEY, SVGAGI. The CDR3 region has the DNA TGTGCCAGCAGTTACACCCACTCTTCAGGATTCTACGAGCAGTACTTC. Translated: CASSYTHSSGFYEQYF.

The V gene is TRBV20-1, the J gene TRBJ2-5, with 9 bases aligning to TRBD1. The end of the DNA fits TRBJ2-1 better, so the J call may be wrong. The CDR3 consists of 15 residues. Germline V gene lookup returns CDR1 DFQATT and CDR2 SNEGSKA (reference sequence). The CDR3 DNA reads as TGCAGTGCTAGAATTACAGGGGGCCTAGGAGATGAGCAGTTCTTC. Translation gives CSARITGGLGDEQFF.

The chain uses TRBV2 and TRBJ1-6; tentative D call: TRBD1 (5 bases). V gave up 5 bases and J gave up 13 bases, with 15 bases separating them. The CDR3 runs to 13 residues. CDR1 SNHLY and CDR2 FYNNEI come from the germline V gene. The chain's CDR3 is CASSRDLAMPLHF. The CDR3 DNA is TGTGCCAGCAGTCGGGACCTCGCTATGCCCCTCCACTTT.

The genes are TRBV20-1 and TRBJ2-7; 7 bases line up with TRBD1. Unmatched junction bases numbered 8, after V lost 0 bases and J lost 3 bases. This CDR3 region has 15 residues. Germline-derived CDR1 and CDR2 are DFQATT and SNEGSKA (reference sequence). The CDR3 DNA follows: TGCAGTGCTAGAGATTCCGGGACAGAGCTCTACGAGCAGTACTTC. Protein: CSARDSGTELYEQYF.

The chain couples TRBV11-2 to TRBJ1-3; D uncertain. The CDR3 consists of 14 residues. The germline CDR1 and CDR2 sequences are SGHAT and FQNNGV. Trimming removed 0 bases at V and 7 bases at J, with 10 bases between. The chain's CDR3 is CASSLEPGGNTIYF. The CDR3 coding sequence is TGTGCCAGCAGCTTAGAACCGGGAGGGAACACCATATATTTT.

The chain joins TRBV10-1 to TRBJ2-1, with TRBD1 matching over 9 bases. Trimming took 0 bases from V and 7 from J; bases not matched to a gene: 10. The CDR3 extends over 17 amino acids. The germline gives CDR1 WNHNN, CDR2 SYGVQD (reference sequence). The CDR3 here is CASSESKGTGFENEQFF. The CDR3 nucleotides are TGCGCCAGCAGTGAGTCGAAAGGGACAGGGTTTGAGAATGAGCAGTTCTTC.

The chain has TRBV29-1 and TRBJ2-1; D call uncertain. The CDR3 has 13 amino acids. V lost 1 base and J lost 10, with 14 bases in between. CDR1 is SQVTM and CDR2 is ANQGSEA in the germline V gene. This CDR3 reads CSVEVTLGYEQFF. The CDR3 coding sequence is TGCAGCGTTGAAGTGACATTGGGCTACGAGCAGTTCTTC.

The rearrangement uses TRBV7-8 and TRBJ1-6, with D possibly being TRBD1 (5 bases). The CDR3 runs 16 residues. Germline CDR1 is SGHVS and CDR2 is FQNEAQ. The V gene lost 2 bases and the J gene lost 5 bases, with 13 bases spanning the gap. DNA for the CDR3: TGTGCCAGCAGCTTAAGCCGGAGCAGGGATAATTCACCCCTCCACTTT. As protein: CASSLSRSRDNSPLHF.

This clonotype was seen ten or more times. The rearrangement uses TRBV27 and TRBJ2-7; possible D gene TRBD2, 5 bases. The CDR3 consists of 14 residues. Germline CDR1 and CDR2: MNHEY and SMNVEV (reference sequence). V lost 5 bases, J lost 2 bases, and 13 bases lay in between. The CDR3 here is CASSQERAAYEQYF. CDR3 in DNA: TGTGCCAGCAGTCAGGAGAGGGCGGCCTACGAGCAGTACTTC.

This chain connects TRBV7-3 to TRBJ2-7; 9 nucleotides align to TRBD1. The germline CDR1 and CDR2 sequences are SGHTA and FQGTGA. J lost 1 base, V lost 7 bases, and 8 bases had no gene match. This CDR3 is built from 15 residues. CDR3 in amino acids: CASTVSGTGSYEQYF. The CDR3 DNA reads TGTGCCAGCACCGTATCGGGGACAGGGTCCTACGAGCAGTACTTC.

The V call is TRBV5-1, the J call TRBJ1-3, with D tentatively TRBD1 (6 bases). Per germline, CDR1 SGHRS and CDR2 YFSETQ. V was trimmed by 6 bases and J by 4 bases, leaving 11 bases between them. The length of the CDR3 is 13 residues. CDR3 region: CASNADRGNTIYF. The CDR3 DNA sequence: TGCGCCAGCAACGCGGACAGAGGAAACACCATATATTTT.

CDR3 amino acids: CSAKAVNYGYTF. The CDR3 nucleotides read TGCAGTGCCAAGGCTGTAAACTATGGCTACACCTTC. V gene TRBV20-1 combines with J gene TRBJ1-2; no clear D. The CDR3 totals 12 residues. Trimming took 6 bases from V and 2 from J, leaving 10 bases between them. In germline, CDR1 is DFQATT, CDR2 SNEGSKA (reference sequence).

This clonotype has a count of ten or more. The rearrangement uses TRBV20-1 and TRBJ2-1; 12 bases are a match to TRBD1. Germline V lookup: CDR1 DFQATT, CDR2 SNEGSKA (reference sequence). The CDR3 has 12 amino acids. Germline trimming cut 6 bases from V and 10 bases from J; bases unmatched to any gene: 4. The CDR3 sequence: CSASGTGGEQFF. Here the CDR3 DNA reads TGCAGTGCCTCCGGGACAGGGGGCGAGCAGTTCTTC.

The chain links TRBV24-1 to TRBJ2-1, with 7 bases that match TRBD1. Germline CDR1 and CDR2: KGHDR and SFDVKD. Trimming removed 2 bases from V and 2 bases from J; junction bases left unmatched: 5. The CDR3 length is 16 residues. The CDR3 DNA reads TGTGCCACCAGTGATTCAACAGGGGATCCCTACAATGAGCAGTTCTTC. Translating gives CATSDSTGDPYNEQFF.

The chain uses TRBV2 and TRBJ2-7, with a tentative D call TRBD1 (6 bases). Germline V gene lookup returns CDR1 SNHLY and CDR2 FYNNEI. V was pared by 6 bases and J by 4 bases, with 13 bases between. This CDR3 is built from 13 residues. CDR3 residues: CASSQERGYEQYF. CDR3 bases: TGTGCCAGCAGCCAAGAAAGGGGGTACGAGCAGTACTTC.